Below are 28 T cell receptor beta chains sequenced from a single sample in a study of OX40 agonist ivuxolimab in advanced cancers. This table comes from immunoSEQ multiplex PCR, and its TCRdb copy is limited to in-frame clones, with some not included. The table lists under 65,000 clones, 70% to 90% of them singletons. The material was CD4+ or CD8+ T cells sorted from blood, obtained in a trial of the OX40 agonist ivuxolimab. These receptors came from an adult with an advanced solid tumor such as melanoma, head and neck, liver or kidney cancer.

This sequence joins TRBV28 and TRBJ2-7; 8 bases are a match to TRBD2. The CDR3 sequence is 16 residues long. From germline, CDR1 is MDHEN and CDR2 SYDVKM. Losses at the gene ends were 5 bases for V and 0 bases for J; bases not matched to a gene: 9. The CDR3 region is CASSPGGAGDSYEQYF. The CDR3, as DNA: TGTGCCAGCAGTCCAGGAGGAGCGGGAGACTCCTACGAGCAGTACTTC. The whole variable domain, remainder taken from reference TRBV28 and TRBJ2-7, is DVKVTQSSRYLVKRTGEKVFLECVQDMDHENMFWYRQDPGLGLRLIYFSYDVKMKEKGDIPEGYSVSREKKERFSLILESASTNQTSMYLCASSPGGAGDSYEQYFGPGTRLTVT.

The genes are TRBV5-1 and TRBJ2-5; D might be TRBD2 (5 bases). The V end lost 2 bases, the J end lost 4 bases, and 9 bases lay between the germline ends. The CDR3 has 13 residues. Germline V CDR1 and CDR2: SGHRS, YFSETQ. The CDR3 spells CASSLRAGETQYF. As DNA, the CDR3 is TGCGCCAGCAGCTTACGGGCGGGAGAGACCCAGTACTTC.

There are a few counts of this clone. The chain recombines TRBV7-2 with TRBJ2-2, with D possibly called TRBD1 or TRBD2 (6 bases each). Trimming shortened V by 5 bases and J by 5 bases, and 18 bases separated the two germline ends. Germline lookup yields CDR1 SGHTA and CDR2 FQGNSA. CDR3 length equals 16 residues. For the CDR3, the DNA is TGTGCCAGCAGCGCCCAAGGGGGGCCGGGAACCGGGGAGCTGTTTTTT. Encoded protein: CASSAQGGPGTGELFF.

CDR3 coding DNA: TGTGCCAGCAGCCCTGGGGTAGCTAACTATGGCTACACCTTC. Translation gives CASSPGVANYGYTF. The V gene is TRBV7-2, the J gene TRBJ1-2; D is unclear. Between the trimmed V and J ends, which lost 5 bases and 0 bases, there was a span of 10 bases. CDR3 size: 14 residues. The germline CDR1 and CDR2 sequences are SGHTA and FQGNSA.

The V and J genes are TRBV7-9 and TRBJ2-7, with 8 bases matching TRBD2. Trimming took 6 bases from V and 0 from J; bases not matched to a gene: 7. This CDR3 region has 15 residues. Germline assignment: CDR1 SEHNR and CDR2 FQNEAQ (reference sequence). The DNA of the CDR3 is TGTGCCAGCAGTTCCAACGGGGGGGCCTCCTACGAGCAGTACTTC. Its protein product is CASSSNGGASYEQYF.

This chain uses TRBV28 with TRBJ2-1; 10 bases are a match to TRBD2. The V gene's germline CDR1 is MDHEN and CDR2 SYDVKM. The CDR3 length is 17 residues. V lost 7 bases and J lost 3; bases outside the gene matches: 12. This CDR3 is CASKGREGLAVYNEQFF. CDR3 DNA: TGTGCCAGCAAGGGCAGGGAAGGACTAGCGGTCTACAATGAGCAGTTCTTC.

CDR3 bases: TGTGCCAGCAGACCCGCTGGCGGGAGGGCCTCCGGCAATGAGCAGTTCTTC. Translated: CASRPAGGRASGNEQFF. The V call is TRBV5-4, the J call TRBJ2-1, with 9 nucleotides matching TRBD2. Unmatched junction bases numbered 15, after V lost 5 bases and J lost 6 bases. CDR3 length equals 17 residues. Germline V gene lookup returns CDR1 SGHNT and CDR2 YYREEE (reference sequence).

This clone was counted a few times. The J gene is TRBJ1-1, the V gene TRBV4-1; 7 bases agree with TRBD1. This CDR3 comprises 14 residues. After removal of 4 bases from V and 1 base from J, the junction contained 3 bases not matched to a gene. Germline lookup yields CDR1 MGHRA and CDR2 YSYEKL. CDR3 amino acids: CASSLRQGNTEAFF. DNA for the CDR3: TGCGCCAGCAGCCTACGACAGGGGAACACTGAAGCTTTCTTT.

The CDR3 is CASSLATGSYEQYF. The CDR3 DNA reads as TGTGCCAGCAGCTTAGCGACAGGGTCCTACGAGCAGTACTTC. This sequence joins TRBV7-2 and TRBJ2-7; 7 nucleotides align to TRBD1. The CDR3 contains 14 residues. CDR1 SGHTA and CDR2 FQGNSA come from the germline V gene. The junction had 0 bases not matched to a gene; V was cut back by 0 bases and J by 1 base.

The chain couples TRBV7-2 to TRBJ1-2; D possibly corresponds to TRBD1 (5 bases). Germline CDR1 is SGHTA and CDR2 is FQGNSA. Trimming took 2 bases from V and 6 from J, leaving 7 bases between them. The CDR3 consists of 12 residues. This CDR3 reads CASSLSRDGYTF. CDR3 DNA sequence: TGTGCCAGCAGCTTAAGCAGGGATGGCTACACCTTC.

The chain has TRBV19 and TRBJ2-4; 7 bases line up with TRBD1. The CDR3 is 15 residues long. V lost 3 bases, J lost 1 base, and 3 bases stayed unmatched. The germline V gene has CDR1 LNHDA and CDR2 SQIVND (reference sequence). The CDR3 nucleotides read TGTGCCAGTAGTATGACAGGGTCGGCCAAAAACATTCAGTACTTC. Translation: CASSMTGSAKNIQYF.

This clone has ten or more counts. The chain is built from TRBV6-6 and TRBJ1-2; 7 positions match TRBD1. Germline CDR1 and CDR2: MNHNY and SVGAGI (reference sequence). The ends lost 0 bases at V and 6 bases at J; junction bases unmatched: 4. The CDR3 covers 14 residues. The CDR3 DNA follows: TGTGCCAGCAGTTACTCCACAGGGGTGGATGGCTACACCTTC. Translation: CASSYSTGVDGYTF.

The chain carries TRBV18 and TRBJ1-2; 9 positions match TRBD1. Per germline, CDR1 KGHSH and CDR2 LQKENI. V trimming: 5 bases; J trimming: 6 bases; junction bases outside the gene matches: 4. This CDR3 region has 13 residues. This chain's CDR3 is CASSGGQGNGYTF. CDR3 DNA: TGTGCCAGCTCAGGGGGACAGGGCAATGGCTACACCTTC.

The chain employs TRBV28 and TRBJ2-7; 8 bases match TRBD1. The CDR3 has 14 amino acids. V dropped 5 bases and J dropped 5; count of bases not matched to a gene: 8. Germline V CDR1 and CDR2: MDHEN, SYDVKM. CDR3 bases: TGTGCCAGCAGTACCCGGGCAGGGGGCCACGAGCAGTACTTC. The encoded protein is CASSTRAGGHEQYF. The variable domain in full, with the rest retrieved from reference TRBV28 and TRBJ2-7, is DVKVTQSSRYLVKRTGEKVFLECVQDMDHENMFWYRQDPGLGLRLIYFSYDVKMKEKGDIPEGYSVSREKKERFSLILESASTNQTSMYLCASSTRAGGHEQYFGPGTRLTVT.

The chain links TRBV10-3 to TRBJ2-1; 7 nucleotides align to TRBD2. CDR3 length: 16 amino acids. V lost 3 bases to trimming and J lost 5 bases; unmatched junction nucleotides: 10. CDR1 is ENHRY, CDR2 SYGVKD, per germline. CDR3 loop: CAISDGSASGNNEQFF. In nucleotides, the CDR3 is TGTGCCATCAGTGATGGGTCGGCTAGCGGAAACAATGAGCAGTTCTTC.

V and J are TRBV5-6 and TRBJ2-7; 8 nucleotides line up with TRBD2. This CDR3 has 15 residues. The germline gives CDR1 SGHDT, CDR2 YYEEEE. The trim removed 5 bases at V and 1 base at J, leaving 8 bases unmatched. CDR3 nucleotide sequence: TGTGCCAGCAGGGAGATCGCGGGAGGTTCCTACGAGCAGTACTTC. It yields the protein CASREIAGGSYEQYF.

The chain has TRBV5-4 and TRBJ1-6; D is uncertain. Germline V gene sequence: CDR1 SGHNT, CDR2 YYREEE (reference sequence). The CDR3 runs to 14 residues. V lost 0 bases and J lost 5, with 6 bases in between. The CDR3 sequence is CASSLERDNSPLHF. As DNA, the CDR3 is TGTGCCAGCAGCTTGGAAAGAGATAATTCACCCCTCCACTTT.

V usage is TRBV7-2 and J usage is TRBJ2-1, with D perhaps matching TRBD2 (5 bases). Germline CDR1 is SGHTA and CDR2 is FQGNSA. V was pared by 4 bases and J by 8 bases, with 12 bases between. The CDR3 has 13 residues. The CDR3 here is CASSSPPRDEQFF. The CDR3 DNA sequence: TGTGCCAGCAGCTCCCCCCCGAGGGATGAGCAGTTCTTC.

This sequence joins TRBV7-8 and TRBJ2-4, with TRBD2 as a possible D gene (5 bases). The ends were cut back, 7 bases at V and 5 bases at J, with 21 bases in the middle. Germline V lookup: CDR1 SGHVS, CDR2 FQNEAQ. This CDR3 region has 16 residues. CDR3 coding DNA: TGTGCCAGCACCCTCACACAGAAGAGGGTGCAAAACATTCAGTACTTC. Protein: CASTLTQKRVQNIQYF.

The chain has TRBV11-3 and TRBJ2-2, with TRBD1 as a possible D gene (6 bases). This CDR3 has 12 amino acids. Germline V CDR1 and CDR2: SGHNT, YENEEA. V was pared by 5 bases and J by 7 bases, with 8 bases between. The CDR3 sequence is CASSRGGGELFF. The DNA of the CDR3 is TGTGCCAGCAGCCGAGGGGGCGGGGAGCTGTTTTTT.

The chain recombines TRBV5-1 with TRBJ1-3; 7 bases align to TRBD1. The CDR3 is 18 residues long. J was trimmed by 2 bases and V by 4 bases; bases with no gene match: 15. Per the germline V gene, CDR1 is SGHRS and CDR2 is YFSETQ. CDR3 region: CASSPHPQGELAGNTIYF. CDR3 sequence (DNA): TGCGCCAGCAGCCCTCACCCGCAGGGGGAACTCGCTGGAAACACCATATATTTT.

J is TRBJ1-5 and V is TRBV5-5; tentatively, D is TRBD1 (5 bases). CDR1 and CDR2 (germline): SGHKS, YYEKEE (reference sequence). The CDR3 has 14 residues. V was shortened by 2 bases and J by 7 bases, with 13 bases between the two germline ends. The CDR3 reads CASSFPGPNQPQHF. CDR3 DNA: TGTGCCAGCAGCTTCCCGGGGCCCAACCAGCCCCAGCATTTT. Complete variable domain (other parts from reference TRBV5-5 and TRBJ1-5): DAGVTQSPTHLIKTRGQQVTLRCSPISGHKSVSWYQQVLGQGPQFIFQYYEKEERGRGNFPDRFSARQFPNYSSELNVNALLLGDSALYLCASSFPGPNQPQHFGDGTRLSIL.

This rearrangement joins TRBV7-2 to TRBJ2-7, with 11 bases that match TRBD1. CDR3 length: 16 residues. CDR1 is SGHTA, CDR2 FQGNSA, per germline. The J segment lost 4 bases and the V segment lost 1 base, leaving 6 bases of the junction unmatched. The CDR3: CASSLGAGTGGYEQYF. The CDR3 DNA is TGTGCCAGCAGCTTAGGGGCCGGGACAGGGGGTTACGAGCAGTACTTC.

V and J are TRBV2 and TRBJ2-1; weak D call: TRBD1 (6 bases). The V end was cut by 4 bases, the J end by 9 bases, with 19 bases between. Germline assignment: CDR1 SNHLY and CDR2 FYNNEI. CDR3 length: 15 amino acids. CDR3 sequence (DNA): TGTGCCAGCAGTGGGGATGCGCAGGGGATCGGTGAGCAGTTCTTC. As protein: CASSGDAQGIGEQFF. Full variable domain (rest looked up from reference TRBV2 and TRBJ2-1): EPEVTQTPSHQVTQMGQEVILRCVPISNHLYFYWYRQILGQKVEFLVSFYNNEISEKSEIFDDQFSVERPDGSNFTLKIRSTKLEDSAMYFCASSGDAQGIGEQFFGPGTRLTVL.

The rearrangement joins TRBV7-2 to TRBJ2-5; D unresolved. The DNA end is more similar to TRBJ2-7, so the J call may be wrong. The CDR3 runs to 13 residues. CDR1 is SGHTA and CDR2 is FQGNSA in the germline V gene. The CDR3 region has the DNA TGTGCCAGCAGCTTAGACTTCACCTACGAGCAGTACTTC. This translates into CASSLDFTYEQYF.

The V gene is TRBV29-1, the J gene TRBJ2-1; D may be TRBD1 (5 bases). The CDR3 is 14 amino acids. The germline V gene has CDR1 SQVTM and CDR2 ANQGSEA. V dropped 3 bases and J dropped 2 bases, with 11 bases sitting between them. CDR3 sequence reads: CSVERTRTYNEQFF. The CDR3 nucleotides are TGCAGCGTTGAGCGGACAAGGACCTACAATGAGCAGTTCTTC.

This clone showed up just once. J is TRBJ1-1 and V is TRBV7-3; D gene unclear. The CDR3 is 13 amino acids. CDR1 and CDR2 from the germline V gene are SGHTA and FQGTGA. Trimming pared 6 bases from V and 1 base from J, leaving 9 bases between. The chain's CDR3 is CASRDQPNTEAFF. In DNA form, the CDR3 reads TGTGCCAGCAGAGATCAGCCGAACACTGAAGCTTTCTTT.

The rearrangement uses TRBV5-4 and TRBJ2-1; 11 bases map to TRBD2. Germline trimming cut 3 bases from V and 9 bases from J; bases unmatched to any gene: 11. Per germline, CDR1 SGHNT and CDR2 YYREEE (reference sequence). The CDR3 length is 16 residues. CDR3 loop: CASSSPTSGGDTEQFF. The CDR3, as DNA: TGTGCCAGCAGCTCACCAACTAGCGGGGGAGATACTGAGCAGTTCTTC.